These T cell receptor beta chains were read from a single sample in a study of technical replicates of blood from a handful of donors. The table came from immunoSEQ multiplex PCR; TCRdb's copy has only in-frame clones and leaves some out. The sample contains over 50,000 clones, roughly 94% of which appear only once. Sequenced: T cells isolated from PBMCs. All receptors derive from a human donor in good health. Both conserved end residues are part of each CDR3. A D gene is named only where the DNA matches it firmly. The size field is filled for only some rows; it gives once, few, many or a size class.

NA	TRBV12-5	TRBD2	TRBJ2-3	CASGSGLVIQHTQYF	TGTGCTAGTGGTTCCGGACTAGTGATACAGCATACGCAGTATTTT
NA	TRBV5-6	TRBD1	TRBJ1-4	CASSWRTGDSPRGDEKLFF	TGTGCCAGCAGCTGGAGAACCGGGGACAGCCCCAGGGGGGATGAAAAACTGTTTTTT
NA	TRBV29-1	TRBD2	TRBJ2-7	CSVVVGGPYEQYF	TGCAGCGTTGTGGTGGGAGGGCCGTACGAGCAGTACTTC
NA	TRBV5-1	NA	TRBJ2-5	CASSLSVEETQYF	TGCGCCAGCAGCTTAAGCGTAGAAGAGACCCAGTACTTC
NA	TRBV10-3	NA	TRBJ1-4	CATTDSLTEKLFF	TGTGCCACCACCGACAGTCTCACTGAAAAACTGTTTTTT
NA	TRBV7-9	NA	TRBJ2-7	CASSLGVFEQYF	TGTGCCAGCAGCTTAGGTGTCTTCGAGCAGTACTTC
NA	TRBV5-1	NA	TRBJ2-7	CASSLVAGGLHTYEQYF	TGCGCCAGCAGCTTGGTGGCAGGAGGGCTACATACCTACGAGCAGTACTTC
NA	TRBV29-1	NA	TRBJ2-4	CSVVAVAKNIQYF	TGCAGCGTTGTGGCGGTAGCCAAAAACATTCAGTACTTC
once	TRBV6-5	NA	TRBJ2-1	CASKLRRGLTFF	TGTGCCAGCAAGTTACGGCGCGGATTGACGTTCTTC
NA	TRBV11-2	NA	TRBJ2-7	CASSFSRQFSYEQYF	TGTGCCAGCAGCTTTTCACGACAGTTCTCCTACGAGCAGTACTTC
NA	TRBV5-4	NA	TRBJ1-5	CASSTEVGQPQHF	TGTGCCAGCAGCACGGAGGTGGGTCAGCCCCAGCATTTT
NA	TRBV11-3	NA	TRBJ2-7	CASTSFREVEQYF	TGTGCCAGCACTTCCTTTAGGGAGGTCGAGCAGTACTTC
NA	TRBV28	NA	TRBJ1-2	CASSWTGRANYGYTF	TGTGCCAGCAGTTGGACGGGAAGAGCTAACTATGGCTACACCTTC
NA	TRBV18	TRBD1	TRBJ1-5	CASSLGTGTQPQHF	TGTGCCAGCTCACTCGGGACAGGGACTCAGCCCCAGCATTTT
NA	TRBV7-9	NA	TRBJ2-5	CASSFTPQETQYF	TGTGCCAGCAGCTTTACACCTCAAGAGACCCAGTACTTC
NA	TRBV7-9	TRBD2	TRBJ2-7	CASSLGSGREYF	TGTGCCAGCAGCTTAGGTAGCGGGAGAGAGTACTTC
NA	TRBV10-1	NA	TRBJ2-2	CASSEGTGDWHGELFF	TGCGCCAGCAGTGAGGGTACCGGGGATTGGCACGGGGAGCTGTTTTTT
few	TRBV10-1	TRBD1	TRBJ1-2	CASSEGRQGHGYTF	TGCGCCAGCAGTGAGGGGAGACAGGGGCATGGCTACACCTTC
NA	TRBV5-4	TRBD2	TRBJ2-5	CASSSQTSGGPETQYF	TGTGCCAGCAGCTCGCAGACTAGCGGGGGGCCAGAGACCCAGTACTTC
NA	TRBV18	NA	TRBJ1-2	CASSPTSGNGYTF	TGTGCCAGCTCACCGACGTCAGGAAATGGCTACACCTTC
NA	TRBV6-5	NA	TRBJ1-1	CASRYGGGNEAFF	TGTGCCAGCAGGTACGGGGGGGGCAATGAAGCTTTCTTT
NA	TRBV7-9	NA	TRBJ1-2	CASSSYLELNYGYTF	TGTGCCAGCAGCTCCTACCTAGAGTTAAACTATGGCTACACCTTC
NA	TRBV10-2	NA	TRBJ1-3	CASSESETVSGNTIYF	TGCGCCAGCAGTGAGTCGGAGACAGTCTCTGGAAACACCATATATTTT
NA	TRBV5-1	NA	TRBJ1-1	CASSWTGNSLETEAFF	TGCGCCAGCAGCTGGACGGGGAATAGCCTCGAAACTGAAGCTTTCTTT
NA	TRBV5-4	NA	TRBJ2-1	CASSSSAQGIRYNEQFF	TGTGCCAGCAGCTCCAGCGCACAGGGAATCCGCTACAATGAGCAGTTCTTC
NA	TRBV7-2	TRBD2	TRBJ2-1	CASSFTGGPYNEQFF	TGTGCCAGCAGCTTTACGGGGGGGCCCTACAATGAGCAGTTCTTC
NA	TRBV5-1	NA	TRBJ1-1	CASSLVMNTEAFF	TGCGCCAGCAGCTTGGTAATGAACACTGAAGCTTTCTTT
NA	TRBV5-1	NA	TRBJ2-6	CASSLARDSGANVLTF	TGCGCCAGCAGCTTGGCTCGGGATTCTGGGGCCAACGTCCTGACTTTC
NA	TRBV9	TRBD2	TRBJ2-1	CASSPRSGRGGPGGEQFF	TGTGCCAGCAGCCCGCGATCTGGACGGGGGGGCCCCGGGGGTGAGCAGTTCTTC
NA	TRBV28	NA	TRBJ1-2	CASSSIFSAPHYGYTF	TGTGCCAGCAGTTCAATCTTCAGCGCCCCTCATTATGGCTACACCTTC
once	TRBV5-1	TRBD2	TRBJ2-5	CASSPRVAGLETQYF	TGCGCCAGCAGCCCAAGGGTAGCGGGGTTAGAGACCCAGTACTTC
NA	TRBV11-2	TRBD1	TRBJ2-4	CASSLDGDRVRIQYF	TGTGCCAGCAGCTTAGACGGGGACAGGGTCCGCATTCAGTACTTC
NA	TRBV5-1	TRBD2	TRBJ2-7	CASSLEAGGSYEQYF	TGCGCCAGCAGCTTGGAAGCGGGGGGCTCCTACGAGCAGTACTTC
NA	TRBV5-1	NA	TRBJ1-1	CASSLAALSRAFF	TGCGCCAGCAGCTTGGCGGCCCTTTCTAGAGCTTTCTTT
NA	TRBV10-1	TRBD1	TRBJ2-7	CASSPGTGASYEQYF	TGCGCCAGCAGCCCCGGGACAGGGGCTTCCTACGAGCAGTACTTC
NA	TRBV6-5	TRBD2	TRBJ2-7	CASSYFAGVSYEQYF	TGTGCCAGCAGTTACTTCGCGGGGGTTAGCTACGAGCAGTACTTC
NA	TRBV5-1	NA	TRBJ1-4	CASSLAGGTTNEKLFF	TGCGCCAGCAGCTTGGCGGGGGGCACAACTAATGAAAAACTGTTTTTT
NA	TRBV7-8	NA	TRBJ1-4	CASSLAKQFNEKLFF	TGTGCCAGCAGCTTAGCAAAACAGTTTAATGAAAAACTGTTTTTT